This TCR beta chain was identified in a study of blood T cell repertoires in COVID-19. The wider study: Acute and convalescent COVID-19 specimens originated in the United States, Italy and Spain. The cDNA or gDNA used as material had been derived from T cells, B-cell-depleted T cells, or PBMCs.

The table lists this clone with a count of one. As originally analysed: From reference gene primer amplification, estimates of nucleated cell counts were derived. TCRdb's copy holds only in-frame clones and misses some; the assay was immunoSEQ multiplex PCR. That table supplies the V and J calls and clone size; D and trimming were determined from the DNA. The sample lists approximately 300,000 clones, around four fifths occurring once. The CDR3 sequence is 15 residues long. Germline V gene sequence: CDR1 MNHEY, CDR2 SVGAGI. V gave up 6 bases and J gave up 0 bases, with 13 bases separating them. This sequence was found in a woman aged 50 to 60 with active or convalescent COVID-19. Sequencing was done on a sample of peripheral blood. V and J are TRBV6-5 and TRBJ2-3; D gene uncertain. CDR3 region: CASRLGVTSTDTQYF. CDR3 in DNA: TGTGCCAGCAGATTGGGCGTAACTAGCACAGATACGCAGTATTTT.